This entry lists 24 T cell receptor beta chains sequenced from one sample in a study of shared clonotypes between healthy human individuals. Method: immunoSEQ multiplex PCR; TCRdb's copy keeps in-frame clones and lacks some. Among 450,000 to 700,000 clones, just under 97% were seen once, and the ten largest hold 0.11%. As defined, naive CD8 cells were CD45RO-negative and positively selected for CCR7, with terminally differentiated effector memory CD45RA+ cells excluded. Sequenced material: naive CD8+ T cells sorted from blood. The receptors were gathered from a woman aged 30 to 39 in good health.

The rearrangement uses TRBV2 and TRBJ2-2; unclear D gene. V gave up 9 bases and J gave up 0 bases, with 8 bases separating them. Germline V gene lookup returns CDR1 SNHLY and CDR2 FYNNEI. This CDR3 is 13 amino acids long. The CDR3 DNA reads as TGTGCCAGAGAGGCCGCGAACACCGGGGAGCTGTTTTTT. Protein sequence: CAREAANTGELFF.

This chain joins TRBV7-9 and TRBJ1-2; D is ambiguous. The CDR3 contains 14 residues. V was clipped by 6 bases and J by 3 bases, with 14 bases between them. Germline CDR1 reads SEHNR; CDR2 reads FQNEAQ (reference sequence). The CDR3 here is CASSFTASDYGYTF. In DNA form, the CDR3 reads TGTGCCAGCAGTTTTACAGCATCTGACTATGGCTACACCTTC.

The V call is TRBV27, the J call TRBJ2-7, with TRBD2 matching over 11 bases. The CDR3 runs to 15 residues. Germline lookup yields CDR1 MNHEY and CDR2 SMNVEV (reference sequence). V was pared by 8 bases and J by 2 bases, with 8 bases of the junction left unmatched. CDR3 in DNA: TGTGCCAGCCGAAACCTAGCGGGAGGACCCTACGAGCAGTACTTC. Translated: CASRNLAGGPYEQYF.

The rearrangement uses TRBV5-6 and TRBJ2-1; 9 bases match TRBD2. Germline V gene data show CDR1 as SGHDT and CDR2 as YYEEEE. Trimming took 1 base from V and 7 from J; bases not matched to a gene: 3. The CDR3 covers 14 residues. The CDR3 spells CASSLSGRLNEQFF. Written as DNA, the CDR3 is TGTGCCAGCAGCTTGAGCGGGAGGTTAAATGAGCAGTTCTTC.

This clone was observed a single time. The DNA of the CDR3 is TGTGCCAGCAGTTTATCGAAAAGACTAGCCGGGGGGTACTTC. Its translation: CASSLSKRLAGGYF. The chain joins TRBV28 to TRBJ2-7, with 7 bases matching TRBD2. The CDR3 runs to 14 residues. Trimming cost V 1 base and J 12 bases; bases outside gene matches: 12. Germline V gene lookup returns CDR1 MDHEN and CDR2 SYDVKM.

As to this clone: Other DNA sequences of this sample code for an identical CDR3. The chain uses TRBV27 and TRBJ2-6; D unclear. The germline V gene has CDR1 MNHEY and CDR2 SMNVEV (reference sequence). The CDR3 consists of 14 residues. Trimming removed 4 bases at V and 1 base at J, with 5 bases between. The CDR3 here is CASSSVSGANVLTF. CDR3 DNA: TGTGCCAGCAGTTCCGTTTCTGGGGCCAACGTCCTGACTTTC.

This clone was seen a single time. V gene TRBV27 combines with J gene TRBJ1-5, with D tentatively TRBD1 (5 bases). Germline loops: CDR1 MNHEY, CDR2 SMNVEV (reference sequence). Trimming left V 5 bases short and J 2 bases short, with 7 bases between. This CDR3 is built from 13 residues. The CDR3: CASSGTGNQPQHF. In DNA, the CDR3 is TGTGCCAGCAGTGGGACGGGCAATCAGCCCCAGCATTTT.

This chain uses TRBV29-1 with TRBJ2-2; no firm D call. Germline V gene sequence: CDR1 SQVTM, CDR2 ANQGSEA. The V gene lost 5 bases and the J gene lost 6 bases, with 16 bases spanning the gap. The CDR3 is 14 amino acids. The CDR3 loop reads CSVRRAELAGELFF. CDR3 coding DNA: TGCAGCGTTCGTCGGGCAGAATTGGCCGGGGAGCTGTTTTTT.

Here the CDR3 DNA reads TGTGCCAGCGGCTCCGTTTTCACAGATACGCAGTATTTT. Translated: CASGSVFTDTQYF. The chain recombines TRBV15 with TRBJ2-3; D unclear. The CDR3 consists of 13 residues. Germline CDR1 and CDR2: LNHNV and YYDKDF (reference sequence). V gave up 10 bases and J gave up 2 bases, with 13 bases separating them.

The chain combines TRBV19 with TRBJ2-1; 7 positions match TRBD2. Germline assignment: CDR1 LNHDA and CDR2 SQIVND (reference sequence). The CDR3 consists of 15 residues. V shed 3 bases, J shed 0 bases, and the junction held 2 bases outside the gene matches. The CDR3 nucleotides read TGTGCCAGTAGTATCGGGAGGCACTCCTACAATGAGCAGTTCTTC. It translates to CASSIGRHSYNEQFF.

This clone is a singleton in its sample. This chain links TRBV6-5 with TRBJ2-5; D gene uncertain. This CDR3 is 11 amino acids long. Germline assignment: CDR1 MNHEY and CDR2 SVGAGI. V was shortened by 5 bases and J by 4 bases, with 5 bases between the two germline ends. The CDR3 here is CASSHGETQYF. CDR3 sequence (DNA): TGTGCCAGCAGTCACGGAGAGACCCAGTACTTC.

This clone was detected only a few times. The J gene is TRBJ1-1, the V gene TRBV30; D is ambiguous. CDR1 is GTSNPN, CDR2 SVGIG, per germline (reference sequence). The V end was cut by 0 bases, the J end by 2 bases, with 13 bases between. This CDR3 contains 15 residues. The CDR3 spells CAWSVSIGENTEAFF. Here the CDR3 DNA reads TGTGCCTGGAGTGTATCCATCGGGGAAAACACTGAAGCTTTCTTT.

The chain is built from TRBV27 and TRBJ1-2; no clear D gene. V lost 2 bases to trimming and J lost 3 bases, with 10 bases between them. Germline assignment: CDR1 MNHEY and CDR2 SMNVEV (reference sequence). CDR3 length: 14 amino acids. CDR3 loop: CASSLHEKYYGYTF. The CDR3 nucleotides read TGTGCCAGCAGTTTACACGAGAAATACTATGGCTACACCTTC.

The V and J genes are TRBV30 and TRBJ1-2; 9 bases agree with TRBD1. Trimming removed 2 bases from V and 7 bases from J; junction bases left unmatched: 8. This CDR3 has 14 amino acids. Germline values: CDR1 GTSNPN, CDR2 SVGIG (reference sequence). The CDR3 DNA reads TGTGCCTGGAGTACCGGGACAGGGAGGGTTGGCTACACCTTC. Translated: CAWSTGTGRVGYTF.

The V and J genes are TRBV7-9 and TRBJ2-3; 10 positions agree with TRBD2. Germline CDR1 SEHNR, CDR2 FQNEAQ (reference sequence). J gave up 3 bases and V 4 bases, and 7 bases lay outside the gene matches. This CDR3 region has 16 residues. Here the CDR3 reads CASSSPSGSDTDTQYF. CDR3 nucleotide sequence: TGTGCCAGCAGCTCCCCTAGCGGGAGTGATACAGATACGCAGTATTTT.

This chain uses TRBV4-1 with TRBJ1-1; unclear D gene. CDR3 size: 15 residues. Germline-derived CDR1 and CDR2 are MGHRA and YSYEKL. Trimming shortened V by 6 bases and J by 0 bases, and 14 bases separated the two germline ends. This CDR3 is CASRPGLMMNTEAFF. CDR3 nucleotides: TGCGCCAGCAGGCCCGGACTGATGATGAACACTGAAGCTTTCTTT.

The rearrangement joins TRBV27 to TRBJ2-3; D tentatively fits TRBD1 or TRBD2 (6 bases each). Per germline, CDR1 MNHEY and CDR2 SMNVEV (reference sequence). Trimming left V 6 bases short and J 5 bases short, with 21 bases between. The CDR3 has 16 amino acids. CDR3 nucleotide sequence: TGTGCCAGCAGCGAATTGGGGGGCGCTGGAAGAGATACGCAGTATTTT. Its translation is CASSELGGAGRDTQYF.

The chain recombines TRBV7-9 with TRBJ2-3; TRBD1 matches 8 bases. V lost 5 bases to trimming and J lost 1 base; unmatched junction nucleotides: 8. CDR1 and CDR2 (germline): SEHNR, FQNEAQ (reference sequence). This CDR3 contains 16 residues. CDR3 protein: CASSLPAGGGTDTQYF. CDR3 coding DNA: TGTGCCAGCAGCCTCCCCGCAGGGGGCGGCACAGATACGCAGTATTTT.

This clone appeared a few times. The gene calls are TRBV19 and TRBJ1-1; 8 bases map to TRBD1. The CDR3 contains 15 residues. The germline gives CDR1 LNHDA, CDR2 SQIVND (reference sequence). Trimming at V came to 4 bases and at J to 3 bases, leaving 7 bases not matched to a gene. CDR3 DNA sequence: TGTGCCAGTAGTACCCGGACAGGGCAGGACACTGAAGCTTTCTTT. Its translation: CASSTRTGQDTEAFF.

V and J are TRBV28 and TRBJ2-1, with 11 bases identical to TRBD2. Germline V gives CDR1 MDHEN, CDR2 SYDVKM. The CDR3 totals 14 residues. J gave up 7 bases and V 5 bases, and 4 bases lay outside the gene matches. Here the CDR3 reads CASSPRTSGNEQFF. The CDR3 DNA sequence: TGTGCCAGCAGTCCCCGGACTAGCGGGAATGAGCAGTTCTTC.

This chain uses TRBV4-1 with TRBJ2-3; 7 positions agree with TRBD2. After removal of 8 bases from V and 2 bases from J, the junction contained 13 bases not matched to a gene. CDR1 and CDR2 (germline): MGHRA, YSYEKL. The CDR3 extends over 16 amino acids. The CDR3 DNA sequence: TGCGCCAGCCGCACCCGCCACCGGGACTACACAGATACGCAGTATTTT. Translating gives CASRTRHRDYTDTQYF.

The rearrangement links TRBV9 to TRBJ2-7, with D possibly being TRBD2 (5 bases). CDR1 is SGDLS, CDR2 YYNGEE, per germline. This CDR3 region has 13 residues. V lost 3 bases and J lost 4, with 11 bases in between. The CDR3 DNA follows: TGTGCCAGCAGCGCGGGCCCGGGGTACGAGCAGTACTTC. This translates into CASSAGPGYEQYF.

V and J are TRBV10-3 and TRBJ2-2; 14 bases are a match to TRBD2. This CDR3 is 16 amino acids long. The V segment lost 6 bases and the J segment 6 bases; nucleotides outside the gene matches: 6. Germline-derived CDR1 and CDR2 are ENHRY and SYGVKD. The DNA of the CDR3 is TGTGCCATCAGCGGGGGACTAGCGGGAGAGGCCGGGGAGCTGTTTTTT. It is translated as CAISGGLAGEAGELFF.

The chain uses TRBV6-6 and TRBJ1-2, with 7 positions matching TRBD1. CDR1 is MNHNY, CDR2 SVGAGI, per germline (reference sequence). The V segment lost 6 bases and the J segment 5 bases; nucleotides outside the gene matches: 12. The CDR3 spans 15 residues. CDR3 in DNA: TGTGCCAGCAGCTCCGGGACAGTTCTCGCTTATGGCTACACCTTC. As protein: CASSSGTVLAYGYTF.